This T cell receptor (beta chain) was identified during a study of T cells after yellow fever vaccination. Across the study: SMART-Seq v4 Ultra Low Input prepared the low-cell-number fractions.

TCRdb itself ran the 5' RACE reads through MiXCR, one entry per CDR3 protein. The table records some 240,000 distinct CDR3 sequences, approximately 3.5% of them present only once. This clonotype has a count of ten or more. The clonotype originates from a young man who received the YFV17D yellow fever vaccine. The starting material was PBMCs, obtained 15 days after the yellow fever booster vaccination.

CDR3 protein: CASQRGGTGELFF. CDR3 bases: TGTGCCAGCCAGCGGGGGGGCACCGGGGAGCTGTTTTTT. The chain combines TRBV7-2 with TRBJ2-2; 10 nucleotides match TRBD2. Germline V gene data show CDR1 as SGHTA and CDR2 as FQGNSA. V was pared by 8 bases and J by 4 bases, with 1 base of the junction left unmatched. There are 13 residues in the CDR3. Full variable domain (rest looked up from reference TRBV7-2 and TRBJ2-2): GAGVSQSPSNKVTEKGKDVELRCDPISGHTALYWYRQSLGQGLEFLIYFQGNSAPDKSGLPSDRFSAERTGGSVSTLTIQRTQQEDSAVYLCASQRGGTGELFFGEGSRLTVL.